What follows describes a single T cell receptor beta chain. Its target antigen remains unknown. Nothing much larger sits one base from this clone, and base qualities are not available. The data were taken from a study of cytomegalovirus exposure and HLA in healthy donors (TCRdb year 2017). Looking at the study overall: According to an earlier analysis of 450 to 650 of the donors, about 179 million T cells yielded approximately 120 million unique TCR beta sequences and about 300 Gb of sequence data. Roughly 300 gigabases of sequencing data and 75 million to 85 million unique TCR sequences made up an early release that covered some 640 HLA-typed donors. Of the 300 to 500 genotyped donors, 70% to 90% were placed in the genetic ancestry cluster associated with self-reported Caucasian donors. The aim of the study was to test whether cataloging public T cell receptors could identify signatures of past pathogen exposure. The T cell repertoires of 670 or so subjects were profiled by immunosequencing and related to cytomegalovirus serostatus. Along with the roughly 610-subject first cohort, a separate validation cohort of over a hundred different subjects was used. The study combined high-throughput TCR immunosequencing, statistical association of individual TCRs with disease status, and machine learning to predict cytomegalovirus infection status. A later analysis re-examined previously published TCR beta repertoires from more than 550 donors and added high-resolution HLA genotyping to investigate patterns of TCR occurrence. Rather than drawing on any new phenotypic data, the later analysis identified candidate immune exposures from TCR beta sequences and the way those sequences occurred across donors. In an earlier analysis of roughly 600 of the donors, high-throughput TCR beta sequencing was used to judge whether each TCR beta V gene segment behaved as functional or pseudogenic. Donor age, sex, ethnicity and CMV serostatus were compiled together with the repertoire data. A later genetic analysis used genome-wide SNP genotypes for about three fifths of the 666 donors, treating that subset as a discovery cohort. Every discovery cohort repertoire had been produced on one sequencing platform. HLA typing covered class I and class II loci at four-digit resolution. The number of typed donors differed by locus: about 620-640 for A, B, C, DRB1 and DQB1; some 500 for DQA1; approximately 610 for DPA1; and some 450 for DPB1. Several DR-DQ haplotypes were treated as single units for association and clustering because of strong linkage in the cohort. On average, roughly 250,000 unique TCR beta nucleotide sequences were sequenced per donor among 398 genotyped donors of the cohort, with approximately 18% of those sequences being non-productive.

In total, just over 650 healthy bone marrow donors made up the cohort. Cohort members were all nominally healthy when sampled, although unrecorded immune exposures were likely present. The donor was CMV seronegative and belonged to the group of 350 to 400 seronegative cohort members. A peripheral blood sample was collected from each donor, and TCR beta sequencing was performed on peripheral blood mononuclear cells. The Qiagen DNeasy Blood Extraction Kit was used to extract genomic DNA from the blood cell samples. Results and caveats for the whole study, not just this receptor: An association between a missense DCLRE1C variant and V-gene and J-gene trimming of TCR beta chains was found in a later genetic analysis and replicated in an independent cohort. Most CMV-associated TCR beta chains appeared to be HLA-restricted in a later analysis, and the HLA associations seemed to be driven largely by CMV exposure. The 87-base-pair reads could not distinguish some IMGT-functional V segments, including TRBV6-2 and TRBV6-3, so those segments were excluded. A further reported finding was that TCR beta sequences accurately predicted the HLA-A and HLA-B alleles for most subjects in the first cohort. Correlated functional status among segregating V segments might reflect linkage disequilibrium, but an unknown experimental factor could not be ruled out. Approximately 18 rarely observed V segments, including chromosome 9 orphons, were excluded from the earlier analysis of approximately 500 of the donors because counts were too low. A cluster of highly shared sequence variants was judged likely to be a technical artifact of the sequencing pipeline. Three of the identified cytomegalovirus-associated TCR beta chains were confirmed in vitro to be specific for cytomegalovirus antigens. A total of around 150 TCR beta chains were listed by the study as associated with cytomegalovirus. A later analysis found that TCR association rates varied across HLA loci, with DRB1 alleles showing the most associated TCRs and HLA-C alleles the fewest. In a later analysis, about 17,000 TCR beta sequences were associated with specific HLA alleles at a false discovery rate of 0.05. Because HLA typing was missing for some donors at each locus, association tests included only the typed subset. In an earlier analysis of approximately 590 of the donors, most TCR beta V segments appeared in productive rearrangements about 87% or about 30% of the time, broadly matching IMGT annotations. When HLA alleles, especially DR and DQ, strongly co-occurred, TCR associations were difficult to assign to individual alleles. While some public TCRs were present in many individuals, most TCR sequences turned up only very rarely across donors. Compared with the roughly 600-donor mean, donors in an Asian-associated ancestry cluster had fewer N-insertions in productive TCRs, according to a later genetic analysis. The presence/absence analyses assumed that sequencing depth was roughly uniform across donors, and that assumption may not be true. CMV serostatus was the only immune exposure information available for the cohort. Compared with equally common non-associated chains, HLA-associated TCR beta chains in a later analysis were more clonally expanded and had lower generation probabilities. The classifier was reported to diagnose cytomegalovirus status with high specificity and sensitivity in both the original cohort and the validation cohort. According to a later analysis, parvovirus B19, influenza, CMV and Epstein-Barr virus appeared linked to several top co-occurrence clusters. In this cohort, only TCR beta chains were sequenced, and detectable features were limited by the absence of alpha or paired-chain data. According to the authors, the approach could potentially be generalized to other disease states and immunological phenotypes.

Receptor amplification or capture employed the immunoSEQ multiplex PCR assay. For the multiplex PCR, a mixture combining 60 forward primers for TCR Vbeta segments and 13 reverse primers for TCR Jbeta segments was used. A multiplex PCR assay on genomic DNA amplified the CDR3 region of rearranged TCR beta genes. On the Illumina HiSeq System, the amplified TCR beta libraries were sequenced as 87-base-pair reads. On the authors' methods: Across the 500 to 750 repertoires, a later analysis counted tens of millions of unique TCR beta chains, 9 million to 14 million of which were shared by at least two donors. Raw reads were error-corrected and collapsed into unique sequences by a nearest-neighbor algorithm in which closely related sequences were merged to remove PCR and sequencing errors. To assign V, D and J gene segments, CDR3 sequences were aligned to IMGT reference sequences. For a sequence to be retained, at least a six-nucleotide match to both a V gene segment and a J gene segment was required. Rearrangements were called productive when the CDR3 lacked stop codons and stayed in frame with V and J; all others were non-productive. Following IMGT convention, CDR3 was defined as the stretch from the second conserved V-encoded cysteine up to the conserved J-encoded phenylalanine. Sequences without an unambiguous match to a single V gene segment were excluded from the earlier analysis of about 600 of the donors. In an earlier analysis of approximately 500 of the donors, a V segment was called functional when productive rearrangements were above 56.7%, and segregating when the standard deviation between donors exceeded 5%. A statistical classification framework was built to diagnose cytomegalovirus status from the catalog of TCR beta chain sequences. V and J gene assignment, in a later analysis, came from comparing TCR nucleotide sequences with IMGT/GENE-DB human TR gene sequences. The TCRdist pipeline was used in a later analysis to assign CDR3 sequences and most-parsimonious VDJ recombination scenarios. In a later analysis, each TCR beta chain was defined by its CDR3 amino acid sequence together with its V-gene family, and reads lacking a unique V-gene family were excluded. A later analysis removed 450 to 600 highly shared, low-generation-probability nucleotide sequences to deal with suspected cross-contamination and a sequencing artifact. In a later analysis, a clonal expansion index was calculated for each public chain from normalized within-repertoire ranks of inferred template counts. Generation probabilities in a later analysis came from a VDJ recombination model fitted to out-of-frame rearrangements, and those results were checked against IGoR. In a later analysis, TCR-TCR, TCR-HLA and TCR-CMV co-occurrence was scored with hypergeometric tests, and a repertoire-size bias correction was applied to TCR pairs. A later analysis estimated false discovery rates by permuting HLA or CMV assignments 20 times. In a later analysis, co-occurring TCRs were grouped with DBSCAN, and TCRdist sequence similarity was added when clustering was performed within HLA-allele-positive subsets. For co-occurrence clustering, repertoires with fewer than 30,000 or more than 120,000 public chains were excluded, along with a handful of repertoires with anomalous nucleotide sharing. TCRdb mirrors the immuneACCESS table, restricted to in-frame sequences. Some clones are absent from its copies; in checked studies, under half trace to an unresolved V gene, and the reason for the others is unknown. That table is the source of V, J and clone size, and D and trimming were worked out from the DNA. This sample gives roughly 180,000 clones in total; roughly four fifths of them show up just once. The biggest ten clones account for around 2.5% of the sample.

Trimming takes 0 bases from V and 4 bases from J, and the germline ends sit 13 bases apart. The CDR3 measures 15 amino acids from cysteine to phenylalanine. Of the read, only the CDR3 DNA is kept; its 45 bases are in frame from base 1. The germline V gene sets CDR1 to SGDLS and CDR2 to YYNGEE. The sequence is built from TRBV9 and TRBJ2-5, with TRBD1 tentatively as D gene (5 bases match). The receptor was derived from a female donor in good health and CMV-seronegative. Source material: PBMCs. The nucleotide sequence reads as follows: TGTGCCAGCAGCGTAGACGCGACAGTAGCAGAGACCCAGTACTTC. It specifies CASSVDATVAETQYF.